This T cell receptor (beta chain) is drawn from a study of cytomegalovirus exposure and HLA in healthy donors. Points from the study as a whole: Using a false discovery rate of 0.05, a later analysis showed that 16,000 or so TCR beta sequences were associated with HLA alleles. TCR beta sequences reportedly predicted the HLA-A and HLA-B alleles of most subjects accurately.

With 2 bases clipped from V and 5 bases from J, the junction kept 12 bases outside the gene matches. Looked up from germline, CDR1 is MGHRA and CDR2 is YSYEKL. This CDR3 comprises 19 residues. The PCR was carried out with 60 Vbeta primers and 13 Jbeta primers. This table comes from immunoSEQ multiplex PCR, and its TCRdb copy is limited to in-frame clones, with some not included. The sample contains 150,000 to 200,000 clones, approximately 80% of which appear only once. Comment on this clone: Its antigen is not identified.

The sample was PBMCs. This TCR was recovered from a male donor in good health and CMV-seropositive. The chain links TRBV4-1 to TRBJ2-3; 14 bases are shared with TRBD2. The CDR3 sequence: CASSQLPDFGLAGGDTQYF. The CDR3 DNA reads TGCGCCAGCAGCCAACTCCCCGATTTCGGACTAGCGGGGGGAGATACGCAGTATTTT.